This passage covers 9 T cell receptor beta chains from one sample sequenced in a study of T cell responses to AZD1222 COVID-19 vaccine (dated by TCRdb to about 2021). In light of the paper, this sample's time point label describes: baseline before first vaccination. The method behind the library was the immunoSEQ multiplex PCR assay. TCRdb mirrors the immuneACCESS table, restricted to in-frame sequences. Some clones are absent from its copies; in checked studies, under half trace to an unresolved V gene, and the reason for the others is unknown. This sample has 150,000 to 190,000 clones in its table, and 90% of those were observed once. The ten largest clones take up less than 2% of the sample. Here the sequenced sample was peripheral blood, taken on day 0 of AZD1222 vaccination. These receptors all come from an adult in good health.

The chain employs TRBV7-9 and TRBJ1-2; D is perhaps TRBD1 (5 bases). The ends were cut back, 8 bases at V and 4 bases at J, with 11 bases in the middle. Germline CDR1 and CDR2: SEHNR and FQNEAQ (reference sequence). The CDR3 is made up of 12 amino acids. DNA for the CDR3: TGTGCCAGCGCGAAGGACATCTATGGCTACACCTTC. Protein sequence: CASAKDIYGYTF.

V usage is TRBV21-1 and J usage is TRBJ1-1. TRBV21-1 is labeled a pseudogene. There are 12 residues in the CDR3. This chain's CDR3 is CASSYGGREAFF. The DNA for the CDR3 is TGTGCCAGCAGCTACGGGGGGCGGGAAGCTTTCTTT.

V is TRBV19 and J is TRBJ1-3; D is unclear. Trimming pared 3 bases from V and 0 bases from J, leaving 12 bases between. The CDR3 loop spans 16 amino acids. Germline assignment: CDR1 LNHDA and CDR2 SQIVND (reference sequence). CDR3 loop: CASSMVWGISGNTIYF. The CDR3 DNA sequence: TGTGCCAGTAGTATGGTGTGGGGAATCTCTGGAAACACCATATATTTT.

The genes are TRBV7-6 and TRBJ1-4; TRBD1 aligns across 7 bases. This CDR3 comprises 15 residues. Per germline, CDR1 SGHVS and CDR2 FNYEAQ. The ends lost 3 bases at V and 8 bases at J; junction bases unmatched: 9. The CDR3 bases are TGTGCCAGCAGCTTCTACAGGGGCAGTGGGGAAAAACTGTTTTTT. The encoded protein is CASSFYRGSGEKLFF. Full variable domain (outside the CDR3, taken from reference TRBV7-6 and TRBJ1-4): GAGVSQSPRYKVTKRGQDVALRCDPISGHVSLYWYRQALGQGPEFLTYFNYEAQQDKSGLPNDRFSAERPEGSISTLTIQRTEQRDSAMYRCASSFYRGSGEKLFFGSGTQLSVL.

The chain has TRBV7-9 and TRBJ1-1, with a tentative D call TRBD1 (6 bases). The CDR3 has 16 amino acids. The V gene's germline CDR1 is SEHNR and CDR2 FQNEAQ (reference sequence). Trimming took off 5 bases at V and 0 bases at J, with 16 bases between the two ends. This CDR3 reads CASSRGHFAMNTEAFF. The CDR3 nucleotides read TGTGCCAGCAGCCGGGGACATTTCGCCATGAACACTGAAGCTTTCTTT.

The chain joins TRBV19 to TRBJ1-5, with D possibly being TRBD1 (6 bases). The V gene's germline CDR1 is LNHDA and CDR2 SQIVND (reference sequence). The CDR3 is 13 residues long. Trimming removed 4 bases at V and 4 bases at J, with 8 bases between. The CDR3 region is CASSNDRNQPQHF. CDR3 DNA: TGTGCCAGTAGTAATGACAGGAATCAGCCCCAGCATTTT.

The CDR3 bases are TGTGCCAGTAGTATCGAGACGGACAACACCGGGGAGCTGTTTTTT. Encoded protein: CASSIETDNTGELFF. V and J are TRBV19 and TRBJ2-2, with unresolved D. CDR3 length: 15 amino acids. V was cut by 3 bases and J by 2 bases, with 10 bases left in between. Germline-derived CDR1 and CDR2 are LNHDA and SQIVND (reference sequence).

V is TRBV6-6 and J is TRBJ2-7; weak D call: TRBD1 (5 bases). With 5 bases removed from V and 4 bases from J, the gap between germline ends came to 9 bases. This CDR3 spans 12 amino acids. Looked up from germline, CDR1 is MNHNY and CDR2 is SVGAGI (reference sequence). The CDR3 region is CASSQTVYEQYF. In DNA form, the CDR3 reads TGTGCCAGCAGTCAGACAGTTTACGAGCAGTACTTC.

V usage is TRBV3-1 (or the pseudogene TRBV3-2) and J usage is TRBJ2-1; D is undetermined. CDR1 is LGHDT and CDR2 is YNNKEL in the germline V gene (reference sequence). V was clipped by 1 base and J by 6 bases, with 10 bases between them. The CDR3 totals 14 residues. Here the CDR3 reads CASSQVVPSNEQFF. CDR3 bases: TGTGCCAGCAGCCAAGTAGTACCTAGCAATGAGCAGTTCTTC.